This T cell receptor (beta chain) was observed in a study of cytomegalovirus exposure and HLA in healthy donors. V shed 5 bases, J shed 4 bases, and the junction held 10 bases outside the gene matches. Germline V gene sequence: CDR1 WNHNN, CDR2 SYGVQD (reference sequence). The CDR3 spans 16 residues. The PCR used 60 Vbeta and 13 Jbeta primers. Sequenced by immunoSEQ multiplex PCR; TCRdb stores in-frame clones only, minus some. The table lists 150,000 to 200,000 clones, 70% to 85% of them singletons, with approximately 1.2% in the top ten. This receptor was identified in a girl aged 2 to 10 in good health and CMV-seropositive. The chain employs TRBV10-1 and TRBJ2-2, with 7 nucleotides matching TRBD1. What was sequenced was PBMCs. The CDR3 sequence: CASSPNGQDPTGELFF. The CDR3, as DNA: TGCGCCAGCAGTCCGAACGGACAGGACCCCACCGGGGAGCTGTTTTTT.